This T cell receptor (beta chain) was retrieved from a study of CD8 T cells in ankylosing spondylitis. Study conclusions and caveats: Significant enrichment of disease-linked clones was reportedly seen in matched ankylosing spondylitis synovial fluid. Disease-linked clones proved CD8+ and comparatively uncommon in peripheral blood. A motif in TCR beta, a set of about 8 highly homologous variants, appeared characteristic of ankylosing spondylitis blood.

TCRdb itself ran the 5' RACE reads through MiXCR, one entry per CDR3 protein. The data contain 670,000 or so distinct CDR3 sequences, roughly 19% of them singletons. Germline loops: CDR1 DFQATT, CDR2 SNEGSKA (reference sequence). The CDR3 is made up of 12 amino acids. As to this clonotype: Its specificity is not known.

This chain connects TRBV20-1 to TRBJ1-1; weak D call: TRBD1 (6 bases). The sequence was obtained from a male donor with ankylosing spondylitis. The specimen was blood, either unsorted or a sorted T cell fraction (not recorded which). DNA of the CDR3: TGCAACATACAGGGCGGGGGGACTGAAGCTTTCTTT. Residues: CNIQGGGTEAFF.